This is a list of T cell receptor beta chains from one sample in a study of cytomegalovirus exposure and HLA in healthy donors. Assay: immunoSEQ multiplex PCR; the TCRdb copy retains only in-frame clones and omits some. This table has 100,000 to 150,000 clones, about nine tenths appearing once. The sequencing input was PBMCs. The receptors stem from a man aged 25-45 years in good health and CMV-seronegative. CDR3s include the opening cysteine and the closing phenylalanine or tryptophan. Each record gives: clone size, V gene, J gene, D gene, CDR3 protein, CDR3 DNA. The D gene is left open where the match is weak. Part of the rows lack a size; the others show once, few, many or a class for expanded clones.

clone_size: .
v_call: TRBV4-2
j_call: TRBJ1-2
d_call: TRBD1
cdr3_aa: CASSQEATARGEGNGYTF
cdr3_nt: TGTGCCAGCAGCCAAGAAGCTACCGCCAGGGGGGAAGGGAATGGCTACACCTTC

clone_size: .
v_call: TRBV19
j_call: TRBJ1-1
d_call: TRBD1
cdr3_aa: CASSMKTGTEAFF
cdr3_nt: TGTGCCAGTAGTATGAAGACAGGGACTGAAGCTTTCTTT

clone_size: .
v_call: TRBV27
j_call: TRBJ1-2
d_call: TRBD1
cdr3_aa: CASRKIGTESNYGYTF
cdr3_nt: TGTGCCAGCAGAAAAATTGGGACAGAATCTAACTATGGCTACACCTTC

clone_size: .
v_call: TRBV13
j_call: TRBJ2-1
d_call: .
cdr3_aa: CASSLWRGAYNEQFF
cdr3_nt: TGTGCCAGCAGCTTATGGCGGGGCGCCTACAATGAGCAGTTCTTC

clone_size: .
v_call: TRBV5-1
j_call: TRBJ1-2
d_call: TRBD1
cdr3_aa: CASSGDRVGYTF
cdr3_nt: TGCGCCAGCAGCGGGGACAGGGTTGGCTACACCTTC

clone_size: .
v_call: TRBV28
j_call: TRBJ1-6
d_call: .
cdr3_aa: CASRYRSSYNSPLHF
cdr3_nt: TGTGCCAGCAGATACAGGAGCTCCTATAATTCACCCCTCCACTTT

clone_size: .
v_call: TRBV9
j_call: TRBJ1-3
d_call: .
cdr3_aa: CASSVSGLSGNTIYF
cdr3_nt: TGTGCCAGCAGCGTGTCAGGGCTCTCTGGAAACACCATATATTTT

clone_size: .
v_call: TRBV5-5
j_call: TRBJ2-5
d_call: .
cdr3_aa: CASSLTAVETQYF
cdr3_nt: TGTGCCAGCAGCCTTACAGCTGTTGAGACCCAGTACTTC

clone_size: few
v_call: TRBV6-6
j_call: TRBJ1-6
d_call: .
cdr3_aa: CASSNWFRDSPLHF
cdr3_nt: TGTGCCAGCAGTAATTGGTTCAGGGATTCACCCCTCCACTTT

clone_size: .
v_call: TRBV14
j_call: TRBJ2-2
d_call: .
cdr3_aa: CASSPLAPPNTGELFF
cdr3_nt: TGTGCCAGCAGCCCCCTGGCCCCCCCGAACACCGGGGAGCTGTTTTTT

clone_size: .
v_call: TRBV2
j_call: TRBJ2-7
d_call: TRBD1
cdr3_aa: CASSFGTDSYEQYF
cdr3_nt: TGTGCCAGCAGTTTCGGGACAGACTCCTACGAGCAGTACTTC

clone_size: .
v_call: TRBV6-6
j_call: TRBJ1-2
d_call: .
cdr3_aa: CASSFTGGSDGYTF
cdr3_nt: TGTGCCAGCAGTTTCACGGGCGGGTCTGATGGCTACACCTTC

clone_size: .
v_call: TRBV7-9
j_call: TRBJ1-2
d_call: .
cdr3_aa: CASSLEPANYGYTF
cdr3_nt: TGTGCCAGCAGCTTAGAACCTGCGAACTATGGCTACACCTTC

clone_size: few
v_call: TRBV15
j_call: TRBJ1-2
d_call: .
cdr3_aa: CATSREVEVLYGYTF
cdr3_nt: TGTGCCACCAGCAGAGAGGTAGAGGTACTCTATGGCTACACCTTC

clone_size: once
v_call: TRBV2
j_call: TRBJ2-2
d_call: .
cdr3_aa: CASSDGRANTGELFF
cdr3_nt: TGTGCCAGCAGTGATGGCAGGGCGAACACCGGGGAGCTGTTTTTT

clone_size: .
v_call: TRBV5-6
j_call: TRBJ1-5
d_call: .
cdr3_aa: CASSWAGNQPQHF
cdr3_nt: TGTGCCAGCAGCTGGGCAGGGAATCAGCCCCAGCATTTT

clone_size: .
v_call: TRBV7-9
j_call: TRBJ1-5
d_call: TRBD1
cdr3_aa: CASSLGDRGGPQHF
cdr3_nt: TGTGCCAGCAGCTTGGGGGACAGGGGTGGGCCCCAGCATTTT

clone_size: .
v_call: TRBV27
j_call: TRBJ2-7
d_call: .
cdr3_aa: CASSLRGITYEQYF
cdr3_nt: TGTGCCAGCAGTTTGAGAGGGATAACCTACGAGCAGTACTTC

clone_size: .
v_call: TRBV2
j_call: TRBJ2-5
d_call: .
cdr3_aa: CASRLETQYF
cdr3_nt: TGTGCCAGCAGACTCGAGACCCAGTACTTC

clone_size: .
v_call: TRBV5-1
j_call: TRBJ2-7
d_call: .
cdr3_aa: CASTPVAGLYEQYF
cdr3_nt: TGCGCCAGCACCCCGGTGGCGGGGCTCTACGAGCAGTACTTC

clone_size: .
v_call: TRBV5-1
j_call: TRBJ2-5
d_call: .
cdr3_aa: CASSSQETQYF
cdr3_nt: TGCGCCAGCAGCTCGCAAGAGACCCAGTACTTC

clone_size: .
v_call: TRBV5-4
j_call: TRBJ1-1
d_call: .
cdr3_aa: CASSPRGGTMNTEAFF
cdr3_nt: TGTGCCAGCAGCCCTCGGGGGGGGACCATGAACACTGAAGCTTTCTTT